These 11 T cell receptor beta chains were sequenced from one sample in a study of shared clonotypes between healthy human individuals. Clones were read by immunoSEQ multiplex PCR, and TCRdb kept only the in-frame ones, dropping some. The repertoire holds 1,400,000 or so clones, about 98.5% seen once, with about 0.4% in the top ten. Sequenced material: naive CD4+ T cells sorted from blood. Noted subset: CD45RA+ positively selected. These receptors all stem from a man aged 25 to 40 in good health.

This clone occurred once. The chain recombines TRBV7-9 with TRBJ2-3; D assignment may be TRBD1 or TRBD2 (5 bases each). The CDR3 covers 16 residues. CDR1 is SEHNR and CDR2 is FQNEAQ in the germline V gene (reference sequence). V was pared by 2 bases and J by 0 bases, with 12 bases between. In nucleotides, the CDR3 is TGTGCCAGCAGCTTATCCGGGACGCCTAGCACAGATACGCAGTATTTT. Protein: CASSLSGTPSTDTQYF.

J is TRBJ1-5 and V is TRBV7-2; no clear D gene. The CDR3 spans 17 residues. The germline V gene encodes CDR1 SGHTA and CDR2 FQGNSA. Trimming removed 4 bases at V and 3 bases at J, with 19 bases between. The CDR3 loop reads CASSSSSGSPSNQPQHF. DNA for the CDR3: TGTGCCAGCAGCTCCTCCTCGGGGAGCCCCTCCAATCAGCCCCAGCATTTT.

This chain uses TRBV29-1 with TRBJ2-5; D gene unclear. CDR1 and CDR2 (germline): SQVTM, ANQGSEA. The CDR3 covers 12 residues. V lost 6 bases and J lost 1, with 9 bases in between. CDR3 in amino acids: CSVWTFQETQYF. Written as DNA, the CDR3 is TGCAGCGTATGGACCTTCCAAGAGACCCAGTACTTC.

The chain has TRBV5-1 and TRBJ2-3; tentative D call: TRBD1 (6 bases). CDR3 length equals 15 residues. Germline loops: CDR1 SGHRS, CDR2 YFSETQ. Trimming shortened V by 0 bases and J by 4 bases, and 12 bases separated the two germline ends. This CDR3 reads CASSLARGFPDTQYF. CDR3 nucleotides: TGCGCCAGCAGCTTGGCCAGGGGTTTCCCAGATACGCAGTATTTT. Full variable domain (rest looked up from reference TRBV5-1 and TRBJ2-3): KAGVTQTPRYLIKTRGQQVTLSCSPISGHRSVSWYQQTPGQGLQFLFEYFSETQRNKGNFPGRFSGRQFSNSRSEMNVSTLELGDSALYLCASSLARGFPDTQYFGPGTRLTVL.

This sequence joins TRBV6-6 and TRBJ1-5; TRBD1 might be the D (5 bases). V lost 0 bases, J lost 8 bases, and 11 bases lay in between. This CDR3 region has 14 residues. Germline V lookup: CDR1 MNHNY, CDR2 SVGAGI (reference sequence). The CDR3 sequence is CASSYSRGTEPQHF. The CDR3, as DNA: TGTGCCAGCAGTTACTCGCGAGGGACGGAGCCCCAGCATTTT.

The chain combines TRBV7-3 with TRBJ2-1; possibly TRBD1 for D (5 bases). Germline V gene data show CDR1 as SGHTA and CDR2 as FQGTGA. The CDR3 has 14 residues. Trimming removed 3 bases from V and 2 bases from J, with 8 bases in between. CDR3 nucleotide sequence: TGTGCCAGCAGCTTGCAGGGCGCCTACAATGAGCAGTTCTTC. This encodes CASSLQGAYNEQFF.

The rearrangement links TRBV6-5 to TRBJ2-7, with TRBD1 matching over 7 bases. J gave up 4 bases and V 4 bases, and 10 bases lay outside the gene matches. Germline values: CDR1 MNHEY, CDR2 SVGAGI. The CDR3 is 15 residues long. Written as DNA, the CDR3 is TGTGCCAGCAGTTTCGACAGGGCGGTTATTTACGAGCAGTACTTC. Translating it yields CASSFDRAVIYEQYF.

In regard to this clone: The same CDR3 can be traced to other DNA sequences in this sample. The rearrangement joins TRBV6-5 to TRBJ1-5, with D uncertain. CDR1 is MNHEY and CDR2 is SVGAGI in the germline V gene. CDR3 length: 13 residues. V was pared by 3 bases and J by 1 base, with 4 bases between. The CDR3 bases are TGTGCCAGCAGTTATGGGAGCAATCAGCCCCAGCATTTT. Amino acids: CASSYGSNQPQHF.

The chain uses TRBV19 and TRBJ2-7; the match to TRBD2 covers 9 bases. The CDR3 is made up of 14 amino acids. With 5 bases clipped from V and 3 bases from J, the junction kept 5 bases outside the gene matches. Germline assignment: CDR1 LNHDA and CDR2 SQIVND (reference sequence). The CDR3 bases are TGTGCCAGTAGTTCTAGCGGGATGCGCTACGAGCAGTACTTC. Protein sequence: CASSSSGMRYEQYF. The full variable domain, with the rest looked up from reference TRBV19 and TRBJ2-7, is DGGITQSPKYLFRKEGQNVTLSCEQNLNHDAMYWYRQDPGQGLRLIYYSQIVNDFQKGDIAEGYSVSREKKESFPLTVTSAQKNPTAFYLCASSSSGMRYEQYFGPGTRLTVT.

The V gene is TRBV18, the J gene TRBJ2-5; D possibly corresponds to TRBD1 (5 bases). Germline CDR1 reads KGHSH; CDR2 reads LQKENI. The V end was cut by 8 bases, the J end by 5 bases, with 12 bases between. The length of the CDR3 is 12 residues. The DNA for the CDR3 is TGTGCCAGCCGTAGGGGTATCGAGACCCAGTACTTC. Its protein is CASRRGIETQYF.

This rearrangement joins TRBV28 to TRBJ2-7; 8 bases align to TRBD2. Trimming took 5 bases from V and 3 from J; bases not matched to a gene: 3. From germline, CDR1 is MDHEN and CDR2 SYDVKM. The CDR3 consists of 13 residues. DNA for the CDR3: TGTGCCAGCAGTCCCGGGACTAGCTACGAGCAGTACTTC. This gives the protein CASSPGTSYEQYF.